This T cell receptor beta chain was recorded in a study of CD8+CD57+ T cells in acquired aplastic anemia. Study findings and constraints: Found in both controls and patients were about 30 CD8+ CDR3 sequences.

About this clonotype itself: The antigen is not known.

The authors sequenced patients whose flow cytometry had shown CD8+CD57+ cell expansion. Germline V gene data show CDR1 as ENHRY and CDR2 as SYGVKD. The germline V and J ends were trimmed by 7 bases and 3 bases, with 6 bases remaining between them. The CDR3 is made up of 11 amino acids. TCR beta VDJ combinations and CDR3 sequences were profiled from genomic DNA. Using its own MiXCR run on the reads, TCRdb lists one record per CDR3 protein. The sample has some 150,000 distinct CDR3 sequences; 71% are singletons. The J gene is TRBJ1-2, the V gene TRBV10-3; D remains unclear. Sequenced sample: sorted CD4+, CD8+, or CD8+CD57+ T cells (not recorded which) from PBMCs. This clonotype was sampled from a human donor with aplastic anemia. The chain's CDR3 is CAIINDYGYTF. In DNA, the CDR3 is TGTGCCATCATTAACGACTATGGCTACACCTTC.